These 10 T cell receptor beta chains were all obtained from the same sample, sequenced in a study of monozygotic twins with inflammatory bowel disease. TCRdb reprocessed the 5' RACE reads; each CDR3 protein has one entry and no DNA is given. In total, the table holds roughly 330,000 distinct CDR3 sequences. The source material was blood. These receptor sequences come from a human donor with ulcerative colitis or Crohn's disease, or a healthy co-twin of an affected twin (not recorded which).

V usage is TRBV5-1 and J usage is TRBJ1-1. Germline V CDR1 and CDR2: SGHRS, YFSETQ. CDR3 length: 14 residues. CDR3 loop: CASSLDRMNTEAFF.

This sequence joins TRBV7-2 and TRBJ2-1; as DNA is missing, the TRBD2 call by TCRdb cannot be tested. This CDR3 region has 15 residues. Per the germline V gene, CDR1 is SGHTA and CDR2 is FQGNSA. CDR3 residues: CASSLSGGRSNEQFF.

V is TRBV20-1 and J is TRBJ1-1. The CDR3 is 11 amino acids. Germline V gene sequence: CDR1 DFQATT, CDR2 SNEGSKA (reference sequence). The CDR3 sequence is CSASPEYEAFF.

The chain combines TRBV12-3 or TRBV12-4 with TRBJ2-5; TCRdb lists TRBD1, though no DNA is available to test this call. The CDR3 contains 15 residues. The CDR3 region is CASSFVSVSGETQYF.

This chain joins TRBV3-1 and TRBJ1-1; checking the TCRdb D call of TRBD1 is not possible without DNA. The CDR3 is made up of 14 amino acids. Germline CDR1 reads LGHDT; CDR2 reads YNNKEL (reference sequence). CDR3 in amino acids: CASTRDRGNTEAFF.

The chain is built from TRBV12-3 or TRBV12-4 and TRBJ1-6; TCRdb reports TRBD1, a call that lacks DNA to check it against. This CDR3 has 14 amino acids. The CDR3 spells CASSLGQGNSPLHF.

V usage is TRBV9 and J usage is TRBJ2-1. The CDR3 is 15 amino acids. Per the germline V gene, CDR1 is SGDLS and CDR2 is YYNGEE. The CDR3 protein is CASSVGLRSYNEQFF.

The chain carries TRBV5-1 and TRBJ2-5; lacking DNA, the TRBD2 call made by TCRdb goes unchecked. Germline-derived CDR1 and CDR2 are SGHRS and YFSETQ. The CDR3 runs 17 residues. The CDR3 region is CASRRPGLAGLRETQYF.

V gene TRBV12-3 or TRBV12-4 combines with J gene TRBJ1-5; TCRdb proposes TRBD1, but this gene call is untestable without DNA. This CDR3 contains 16 residues. CDR3 residues: CASSLGQGSLNQPQHF.

J is TRBJ1-2 and V is TRBV6-1. In germline, CDR1 is MNHNS, CDR2 SASEGT. The CDR3 sequence is 15 residues long. CDR3: CASSLIWDGNYGYTF.